What follows are 20 T cell receptor beta chains derived from one specimen sequenced in a study of shared clonotypes between healthy human individuals. Clones were read by immunoSEQ multiplex PCR, and TCRdb kept only the in-frame ones, dropping some. This sample has 1.5 million to 2.5 million clones; approximately 94% occur once, and the top ten carry 1% to 1.5%. Naive CD8 cells were CD45RO-negative, positively selected for CCR7, excluding terminally differentiated effector memory CD45RA+ cells. Sequencing was performed on naive CD8+ T cells sorted from blood. These receptors were obtained from a man aged 18 to 35 in good health.

The genes are TRBV5-1 and TRBJ1-1; D gene ambiguous. V was pared by 5 bases and J by 0 bases, with 14 bases between. Germline-derived CDR1 and CDR2 are SGHRS and YFSETQ. CDR3 length: 15 residues. CDR3 protein: CASRADGQLNTEAFF. The CDR3 DNA reads TGCGCCAGCAGGGCAGACGGGCAGCTGAACACTGAAGCTTTCTTT.

This clone was recorded only once. The chain recombines TRBV2 with TRBJ2-3; TRBD2 agrees at 16 bases. Per the germline V gene, CDR1 is SNHLY and CDR2 is FYNNEI. The CDR3 covers 18 residues. V gave up 6 bases and J gave up 3 bases; unmatched junction bases: 9. CDR3 loop: CASSPLGLAGGLTDTQYF. The CDR3 DNA reads TGTGCCAGCAGCCCTCTGGGACTAGCGGGGGGGCTGACAGATACGCAGTATTTT.

The chain uses TRBV28 and TRBJ1-4; 8 bases are shared with TRBD1. V lost 5 bases, J lost 3 bases, and 11 bases stayed unmatched. CDR1 is MDHEN and CDR2 is SYDVKM in the germline V gene. The CDR3 is 17 amino acids. CDR3 sequence: CASSPLGQGESNEKLFF. The CDR3 nucleotides read TGTGCCAGCAGTCCCCTCGGACAGGGTGAATCTAATGAAAAACTGTTTTTT.

This chain links TRBV7-9 with TRBJ2-1; possible D gene TRBD2, 6 bases. Trimming took 7 bases from V and 5 from J, leaving 15 bases between them. Germline-derived CDR1 and CDR2 are SEHNR and FQNEAQ (reference sequence). There are 14 residues in the CDR3. The CDR3 sequence: CASNRGSGDNEQFF. CDR3 DNA: TGTGCCAGCAACCGGGGGTCTGGAGACAATGAGCAGTTCTTC.

The chain links TRBV4-1 to TRBJ1-3; no definite D call. From germline, CDR1 is MGHRA and CDR2 YSYEKL. V lost 2 bases and J lost 1, with 9 bases in between. This CDR3 has 15 amino acids. The CDR3 is CASSQILKSGNTIYF. The CDR3 DNA reads as TGCGCCAGCAGCCAAATTCTGAAGTCTGGAAACACCATATATTTT.

This chain uses TRBV6-1 with TRBJ2-7, with D maybe TRBD2 (6 bases). This CDR3 region has 15 residues. The germline V gene has CDR1 MNHNS and CDR2 SASEGT. Trimming took off 8 bases at V and 0 bases at J, with 17 bases between the two ends. This chain's CDR3 is CASSAEAGSSYEQYF. The CDR3 nucleotides are TGTGCCAGCTCGGCCGAAGCGGGTTCCTCCTACGAGCAGTACTTC.

In regard to this clone: At one end the junction does not follow the germline gene, possibly because of a read error. The chain combines TRBV7-7 with TRBJ2-5; 9 nucleotides match TRBD2. Germline CDR1 SSHAT, CDR2 FNYEAQ (reference sequence). The CDR3 covers 14 residues. CDR3 region: CASSPGLAQETQYF. The CDR3, as DNA: TGTGCTAGCAGCCCGGGACTAGCCCAAGAGACCCAGTACTTC.

The chain employs TRBV7-9 and TRBJ2-7, with TRBD1 identical over 7 bases. Germline-derived CDR1 and CDR2 are SEHNR and FQNEAQ (reference sequence). J gave up 0 bases and V 4 bases, and 9 bases lay outside the gene matches. The CDR3 is 16 residues long. This CDR3 reads CASSSKWTGSSYEQYF. In DNA, the CDR3 is TGTGCCAGCAGCTCTAAATGGACAGGAAGCTCCTACGAGCAGTACTTC. The complete variable domain, with remaining parts taken from reference TRBV7-9 and TRBJ2-7, reads DTGVSQNPRHKITKRGQNVTFRCDPISEHNRLYWYRQTLGQGPEFLTYFQNEAQLEKSRLLSDRFSAERPKGSFSTLEIQRTEQGDSAMYLCASSSKWTGSSYEQYFGPGTRLTVT.

The rearrangement joins TRBV19 to TRBJ1-3, with TRBD1 as a possible D gene (5 bases). With 8 bases removed from V and 0 bases from J, the gap between germline ends came to 17 bases. The germline V gene encodes CDR1 LNHDA and CDR2 SQIVND (reference sequence). The length of the CDR3 is 16 residues. CDR3: CASSALTEASGNTIYF. The CDR3 DNA sequence: TGTGCCAGTTCGGCGTTGACAGAAGCCTCTGGAAACACCATATATTTT. The full variable domain, in which reference TRBV19 and TRBJ1-3 provide the parts outside the CDR3, is DGGITQSPKYLFRKEGQNVTLSCEQNLNHDAMYWYRQDPGQGLRLIYYSQIVNDFQKGDIAEGYSVSREKKESFPLTVTSAQKNPTAFYLCASSALTEASGNTIYFGEGSWLTVV.

This clone was found once. The rearrangement joins TRBV7-9 to TRBJ1-1; D unclear. Deletions cut 3 bases from V and 3 bases from J, with 11 bases between. This CDR3 region has 14 residues. Germline CDR1 SEHNR, CDR2 FQNEAQ (reference sequence). As DNA, the CDR3 is TGTGCCAGCAGCTTCGCAGAGGGATACACTGAAGCTTTCTTT. This sequence encodes CASSFAEGYTEAFF. The full variable domain, in which reference TRBV7-9 and TRBJ1-1 provide the parts outside the CDR3, is DTGVSQNPRHKITKRGQNVTFRCDPISEHNRLYWYRQTLGQGPEFLTYFQNEAQLEKSRLLSDRFSAERPKGSFSTLEIQRTEQGDSAMYLCASSFAEGYTEAFFGQGTRLTVV.

The chain joins TRBV28 to TRBJ2-5, with 16 bases aligning to TRBD2. V was pared by 5 bases and J by 1 base, with 4 bases of the junction left unmatched. The CDR3 runs 17 residues. Germline CDR1 MDHEN, CDR2 SYDVKM. The CDR3 coding sequence is TGTGCCAGCAGTGAGGGACTAGCGGGGGGGTTCCAAGAGACCCAGTACTTC. Translation: CASSEGLAGGFQETQYF.

V usage is TRBV4-1 and J usage is TRBJ2-7; D perhaps matches TRBD2 (5 bases). The CDR3 extends over 13 amino acids. CDR1 is MGHRA, CDR2 YSYEKL, per germline. V gave up 0 bases and J gave up 7 bases, with 10 bases separating them. Here the CDR3 DNA reads TGCGCCAGCAGCCAAGAATCCGGCGGGGAGCAGTACTTC. Amino acids: CASSQESGGEQYF.

The gene calls are TRBV27 and TRBJ2-7, with 9 bases fitting TRBD2. The CDR3 consists of 17 residues. Germline V gene sequence: CDR1 MNHEY, CDR2 SMNVEV (reference sequence). J gave up 0 bases and V 2 bases, and 8 bases lay outside the gene matches. The chain's CDR3 is CASSLVLPSGNSYEQYF. The CDR3 nucleotides are TGTGCCAGCAGTTTAGTCCTCCCTAGCGGGAACTCCTACGAGCAGTACTTC.

This clone was seen a single time. The rearrangement joins TRBV7-9 to TRBJ2-7; a possible D gene is TRBD1 (6 bases). V dropped 1 base and J dropped 2 bases, with 12 bases sitting between them. This CDR3 is 15 amino acids long. Germline CDR1 is SEHNR and CDR2 is FQNEAQ (reference sequence). The CDR3 is CASSLVQGGPYEQYF. The CDR3 DNA reads TGTGCCAGCAGCTTAGTACAGGGTGGGCCCTACGAGCAGTACTTC. Full variable domain (rest looked up from reference TRBV7-9 and TRBJ2-7): DTGVSQNPRHKITKRGQNVTFRCDPISEHNRLYWYRQTLGQGPEFLTYFQNEAQLEKSRLLSDRFSAERPKGSFSTLEIQRTEQGDSAMYLCASSLVQGGPYEQYFGPGTRLTVT.

V usage is TRBV4-1 and J usage is TRBJ1-4, with D possibly matching TRBD1 (5 bases). V was cut by 4 bases and J by 4 bases, with 16 bases left in between. The CDR3 spans 16 residues. Germline V gene lookup returns CDR1 MGHRA and CDR2 YSYEKL. DNA of the CDR3: TGCGCCAGCAGCCCGGAACTAGGGGCGTATAATGAAAAACTGTTTTTT. This encodes CASSPELGAYNEKLFF.

This CDR3 reads CASSLEVAGVQETQYF. CDR3 nucleotides: TGCGCCAGCAGCTTGGAAGTCGCGGGGGTCCAAGAGACCCAGTACTTC. This rearrangement joins TRBV5-1 to TRBJ2-5, with 7 bases aligning to TRBD2. The CDR3 runs 16 residues. J gave up 1 base and V 0 bases, and 6 bases lay outside the gene matches. The germline CDR1 and CDR2 sequences are SGHRS and YFSETQ. Complete variable domain (other parts from reference TRBV5-1 and TRBJ2-5): KAGVTQTPRYLIKTRGQQVTLSCSPISGHRSVSWYQQTPGQGLQFLFEYFSETQRNKGNFPGRFSGRQFSNSRSEMNVSTLELGDSALYLCASSLEVAGVQETQYFGPGTRLLVL.

The gene calls are TRBV18 and TRBJ2-3; tentatively, D is TRBD2 (5 bases). Trimming took off 4 bases at V and 0 bases at J, with 17 bases between the two ends. The germline gives CDR1 KGHSH, CDR2 LQKENI. The CDR3 extends over 17 amino acids. In DNA form, the CDR3 reads TGTGCCAGCTCACGAGGACTCGGTATATCTAGCACAGATACGCAGTATTTT. Translation: CASSRGLGISSTDTQYF.

V and J are TRBV19 and TRBJ2-3, with D maybe TRBD2 (6 bases). The CDR3 is 14 amino acids. CDR1 and CDR2 (germline): LNHDA, SQIVND (reference sequence). The V end lost 7 bases, the J end lost 2 bases, and 13 bases lay between the germline ends. CDR3 nucleotides: TGTGCCAGTATGGACTGGAGGGACACAGATACGCAGTATTTT. It specifies CASMDWRDTDTQYF.

The chain combines TRBV28 with TRBJ2-7; D unclear. This CDR3 is 13 amino acids long. The V end was cut by 6 bases, the J end by 3 bases, with 12 bases between. The germline V gene has CDR1 MDHEN and CDR2 SYDVKM. CDR3: CASRMGIFYEQYF. CDR3 nucleotides: TGTGCCAGCAGGATGGGGATTTTCTACGAGCAGTACTTC.

V usage is TRBV5-4 and J usage is TRBJ2-5, with a weak D call TRBD2 (6 bases). The CDR3 extends over 17 amino acids. The germline V gene encodes CDR1 SGHNT and CDR2 YYREEE (reference sequence). V lost 4 bases to trimming and J lost 2 bases, with 21 bases between them. CDR3 DNA: TGTGCCAGCAGCCCTGGCTGGGGCTTAGCGGTACAAGAGACCCAGTACTTC. Protein product: CASSPGWGLAVQETQYF.